Listed below are T cell receptor beta chains from one sample, sequenced in a study of blood T cell repertoires in COVID-19. The data were produced by immunoSEQ multiplex PCR, yet TCRdb's version contains in-frame clones alone and is incomplete. The sample contains 110,000 to 150,000 clones, 60% to 85% of which appear only once. The sample taken for sequencing was peripheral blood. The receptors derive from a man aged 45 to 65 with active or convalescent COVID-19. Both conserved end residues are part of each CDR3. The order of the fields is D gene, J gene, clone size, V gene, CDR3 DNA, CDR3 protein. The D gene is left open where the match is weak. The listing skips clone size in some rows; elsewhere it reads once, few, many or a size class.

D gene: -; J gene: TRBJ1-5; clone size: -; V gene: TRBV7-9; CDR3 DNA: TGTGCCAGCAGCTTAGGGGGGGAGCCTTGGCATTTT; CDR3 protein: CASSLGGEPWHF
D gene: TRBD2; J gene: TRBJ2-7; clone size: -; V gene: TRBV5-4; CDR3 DNA: TGTGCCAGCAGCTCGACATCTAGCGGGGTCTACGAGCAGTACTTC; CDR3 protein: CASSSTSSGVYEQYF
D gene: -; J gene: TRBJ2-1; clone size: -; V gene: TRBV7-8; CDR3 DNA: TGTGCCAGCAGCTTATGGAGGGTAGCGGATTACAATGAGCAGTTCTTC; CDR3 protein: CASSLWRVADYNEQFF
D gene: -; J gene: TRBJ1-3; clone size: -; V gene: TRBV19; CDR3 DNA: TGTGCCAGTAGTATCACGACAGGCTGGCTTGGAAACACCATATATTTT; CDR3 protein: CASSITTGWLGNTIYF
D gene: -; J gene: TRBJ1-1; clone size: -; V gene: TRBV7-9; CDR3 DNA: TGTGCCAGCAGCCCTTCACAGGGATCGAACACTGAAGCTTTCTTT; CDR3 protein: CASSPSQGSNTEAFF
D gene: TRBD2; J gene: TRBJ2-3; clone size: -; V gene: TRBV28; CDR3 DNA: TGTGCCAGCAGTTCCCGCGCGGGAGTCACAGATACGCAGTATTTT; CDR3 protein: CASSSRAGVTDTQYF
D gene: TRBD1; J gene: TRBJ2-2; clone size: -; V gene: TRBV30; CDR3 DNA: TGTGCCTGGAGTGGGGACAGGAGCACCGGGGAGCTGTTTTTT; CDR3 protein: CAWSGDRSTGELFF
D gene: TRBD1; J gene: TRBJ1-5; clone size: once; V gene: TRBV9; CDR3 DNA: TGTGCCAGCAGCGGACAGGGTTTCGGCAATCAGCCCCAGCATTTT; CDR3 protein: CASSGQGFGNQPQHF
D gene: -; J gene: TRBJ1-1; clone size: -; V gene: TRBV10-3; CDR3 DNA: TGTGCCATCAGTGAGTGGAAGTTTGGCGGCGGCACTGAAGCTTTCTTT; CDR3 protein: CAISEWKFGGGTEAFF
D gene: -; J gene: TRBJ2-7; clone size: -; V gene: TRBV5-5; CDR3 DNA: TGTGCCAGCAGCTTGGACAGGGAAGGAACCTACGAGCAGTACTTC; CDR3 protein: CASSLDREGTYEQYF
D gene: TRBD1; J gene: TRBJ2-7; clone size: -; V gene: TRBV5-1; CDR3 DNA: TGCGCCAGCTCCATCAGTGGCCAGGGGGCCCACGAGCAGTACTTC; CDR3 protein: CASSISGQGAHEQYF
D gene: -; J gene: TRBJ1-3; clone size: -; V gene: TRBV11-1; CDR3 DNA: TGTGCCAGCAGCCAGGCCCGGAGGCTTGGAAACACCATATATTTT; CDR3 protein: CASSQARRLGNTIYF
D gene: -; J gene: TRBJ2-3; clone size: -; V gene: TRBV29-1; CDR3 DNA: TGCAGCGTTGAAGGTCCGAGGGGGACAGATACGCAGTATTTT; CDR3 protein: CSVEGPRGTDTQYF
D gene: -; J gene: TRBJ1-1; clone size: -; V gene: TRBV18; CDR3 DNA: TGTGCCAGCTCACGGACAGCTAACACTGAAGCTTTCTTT; CDR3 protein: CASSRTANTEAFF
D gene: TRBD2; J gene: TRBJ2-2; clone size: few; V gene: TRBV2; CDR3 DNA: TGTGCCAGCAGTGAGAGACTAGCGGGAGGCACCGGGGAGCTGTTTTTT; CDR3 protein: CASSERLAGGTGELFF
D gene: TRBD1; J gene: TRBJ1-1; clone size: -; V gene: TRBV19; CDR3 DNA: TGTGCCAGTAGTATAGATCGTGGGGCAGGGGGCACTGAAGCTTTCTTT; CDR3 protein: CASSIDRGAGGTEAFF
D gene: -; J gene: TRBJ2-5; clone size: -; V gene: TRBV10-1; CDR3 DNA: TGCGCCAGCAGTGACGGAGCGCTCCAAGAGACCCAGTACTTC; CDR3 protein: CASSDGALQETQYF
D gene: -; J gene: TRBJ2-1; clone size: -; V gene: TRBV12-3/TRBV12-4; CDR3 DNA: TGTGCCAGCAGTCTAGCCATCAATGAGCAGTTCTTC; CDR3 protein: CASSLAINEQFF
D gene: -; J gene: TRBJ1-2; clone size: -; V gene: TRBV25-1; CDR3 DNA: TGTGCCAGCAGTGAATACCCCGTAAACTATGGCTACACCTTC; CDR3 protein: CASSEYPVNYGYTF
D gene: TRBD1; J gene: TRBJ1-2; clone size: -; V gene: TRBV11-3; CDR3 DNA: TGTGCCAGCAGCTTAGATGGGACAGGGAACGGCTACACCTTC; CDR3 protein: CASSLDGTGNGYTF